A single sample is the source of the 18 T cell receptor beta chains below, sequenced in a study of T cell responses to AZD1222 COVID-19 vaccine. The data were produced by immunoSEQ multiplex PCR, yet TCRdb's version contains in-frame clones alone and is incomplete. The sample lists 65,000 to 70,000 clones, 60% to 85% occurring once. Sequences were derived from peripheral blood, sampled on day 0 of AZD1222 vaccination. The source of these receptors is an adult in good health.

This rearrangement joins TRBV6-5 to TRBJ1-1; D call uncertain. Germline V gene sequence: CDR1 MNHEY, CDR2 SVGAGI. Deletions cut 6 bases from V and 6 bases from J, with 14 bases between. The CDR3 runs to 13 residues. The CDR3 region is CASRKTLGAEAFF. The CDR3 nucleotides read TGTGCCAGCAGAAAAACCCTGGGAGCTGAAGCTTTCTTT.

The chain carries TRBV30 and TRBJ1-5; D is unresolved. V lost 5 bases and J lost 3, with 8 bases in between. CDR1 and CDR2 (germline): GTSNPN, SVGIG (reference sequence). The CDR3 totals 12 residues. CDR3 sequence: CAWGQPNQPQHF. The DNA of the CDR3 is TGTGCCTGGGGCCAGCCCAATCAGCCCCAGCATTTT.

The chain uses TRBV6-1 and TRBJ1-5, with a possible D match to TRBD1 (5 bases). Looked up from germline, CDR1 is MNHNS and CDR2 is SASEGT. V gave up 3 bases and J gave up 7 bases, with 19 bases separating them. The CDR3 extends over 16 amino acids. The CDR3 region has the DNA TGTGCCAGCAGTGACAAGGGAGGGGCCGGGGGACAGCCCCAGCATTTT. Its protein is CASSDKGGAGGQPQHF.

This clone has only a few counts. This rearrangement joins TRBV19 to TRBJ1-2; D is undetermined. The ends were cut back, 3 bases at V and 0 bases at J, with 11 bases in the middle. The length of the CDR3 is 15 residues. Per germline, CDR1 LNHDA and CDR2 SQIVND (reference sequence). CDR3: CASSIRGAANYGYTF. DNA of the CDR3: TGTGCCAGTAGTATCCGGGGAGCGGCTAACTATGGCTACACCTTC.

The CDR3 DNA reads as TGTGCCATCAGTGCTTTGCCCGGGACAGGGAGATTTAGCAATCAGCCCCAGCATTTT. It codes for CAISALPGTGRFSNQPQHF. This chain links TRBV10-3 with TRBJ1-5; 9 bases are shared with TRBD1. Per germline, CDR1 ENHRY and CDR2 SYGVKD. The CDR3 loop spans 19 amino acids. J lost 0 bases, V lost 4 bases, and 13 bases had no gene match.

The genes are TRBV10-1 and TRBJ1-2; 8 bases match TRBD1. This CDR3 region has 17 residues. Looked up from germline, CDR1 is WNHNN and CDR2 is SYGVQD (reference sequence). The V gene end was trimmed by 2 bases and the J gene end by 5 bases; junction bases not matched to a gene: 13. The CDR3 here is CASSEHILGQGYYGYTF. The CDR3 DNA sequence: TGCGCCAGCAGTGAGCATATCCTTGGACAGGGATATTATGGCTACACCTTC.

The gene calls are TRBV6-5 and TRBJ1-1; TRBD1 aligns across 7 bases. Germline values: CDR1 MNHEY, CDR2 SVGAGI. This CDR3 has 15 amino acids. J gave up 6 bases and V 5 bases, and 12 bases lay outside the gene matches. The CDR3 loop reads CASSRGGQAGAEAFF. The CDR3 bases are TGTGCCAGCAGTCGAGGCGGACAGGCGGGCGCTGAAGCTTTCTTT.

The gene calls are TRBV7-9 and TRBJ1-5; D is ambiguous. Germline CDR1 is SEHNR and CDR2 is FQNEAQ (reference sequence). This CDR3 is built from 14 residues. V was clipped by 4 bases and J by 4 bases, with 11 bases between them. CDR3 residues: CASSSVIGNQPQHF. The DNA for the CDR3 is TGTGCCAGCAGCTCGGTAATCGGAAATCAGCCCCAGCATTTT.

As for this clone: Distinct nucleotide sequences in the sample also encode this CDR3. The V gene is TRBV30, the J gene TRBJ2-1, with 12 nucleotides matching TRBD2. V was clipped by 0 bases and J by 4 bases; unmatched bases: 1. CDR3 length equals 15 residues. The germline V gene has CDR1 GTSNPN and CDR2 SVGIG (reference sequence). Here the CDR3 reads CAWSVLAGGYNEQFF. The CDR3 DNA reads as TGTGCCTGGAGTGTACTAGCGGGGGGTTACAATGAGCAGTTCTTC.

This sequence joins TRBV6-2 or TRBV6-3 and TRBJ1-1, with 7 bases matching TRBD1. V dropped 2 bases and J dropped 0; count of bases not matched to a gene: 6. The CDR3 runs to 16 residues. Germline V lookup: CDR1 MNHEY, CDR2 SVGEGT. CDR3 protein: CASSYGRQGLNTEAFF. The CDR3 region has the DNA TGTGCCAGCAGTTACGGAAGACAGGGCCTGAACACTGAAGCTTTCTTT.

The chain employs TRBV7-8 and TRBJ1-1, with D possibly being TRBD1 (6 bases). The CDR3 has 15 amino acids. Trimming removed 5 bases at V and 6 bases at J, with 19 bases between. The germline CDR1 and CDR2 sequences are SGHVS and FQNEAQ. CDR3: CASSITQGGLAEAFF. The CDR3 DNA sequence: TGTGCCAGCAGCATCACACAGGGAGGTTTGGCTGAAGCTTTCTTT. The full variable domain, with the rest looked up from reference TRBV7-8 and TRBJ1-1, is GAGVSQSPRYKVAKRGQDVALRCDPISGHVSLFWYQQALGQGPEFLTYFQNEAQLDKSGLPSDRFFAERPEGSVSTLKIQRTQQEDSAVYLCASSITQGGLAEAFFGQGTRLTVV.

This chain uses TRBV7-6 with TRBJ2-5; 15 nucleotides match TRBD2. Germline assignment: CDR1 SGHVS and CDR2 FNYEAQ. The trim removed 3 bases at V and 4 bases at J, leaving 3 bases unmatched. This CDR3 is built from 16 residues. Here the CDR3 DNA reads TGTGCCAGCAGCTTGGGACTAGCGGGGGGAGGAGAGACCCAGTACTTC. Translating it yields CASSLGLAGGGETQYF.

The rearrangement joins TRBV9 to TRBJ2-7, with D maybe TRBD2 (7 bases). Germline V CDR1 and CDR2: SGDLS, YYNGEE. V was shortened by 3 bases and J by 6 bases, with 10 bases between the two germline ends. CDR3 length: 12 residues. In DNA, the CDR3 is TGTGCCAGCAGCGAAGGGGGGGGCGAGCAGTACTTC. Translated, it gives CASSEGGGEQYF.

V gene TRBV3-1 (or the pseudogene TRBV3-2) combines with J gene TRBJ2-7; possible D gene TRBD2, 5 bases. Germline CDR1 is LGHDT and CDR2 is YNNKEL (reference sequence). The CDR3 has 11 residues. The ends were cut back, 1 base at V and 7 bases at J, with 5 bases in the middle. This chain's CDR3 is CASSQAGEQYF. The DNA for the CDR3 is TGTGCCAGCAGCCAAGCGGGGGAGCAGTACTTC.

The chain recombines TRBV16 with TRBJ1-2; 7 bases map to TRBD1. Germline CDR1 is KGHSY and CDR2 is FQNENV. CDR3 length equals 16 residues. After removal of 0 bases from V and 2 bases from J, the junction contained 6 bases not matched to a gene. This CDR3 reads CASSQSEGASNYGYTF. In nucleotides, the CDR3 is TGTGCCAGCAGCCAATCCGAGGGGGCGTCCAACTATGGCTACACCTTC. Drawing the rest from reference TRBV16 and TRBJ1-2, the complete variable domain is GEEVAQTPKHLVRGEGQKAKLYCAPIKGHSYVFWYQQVLKNEFKFLISFQNENVFDETGMPKERFSAKCLPNSPCSLEIQATKLEDSAVYFCASSQSEGASNYGYTFGSGTRLTVV.

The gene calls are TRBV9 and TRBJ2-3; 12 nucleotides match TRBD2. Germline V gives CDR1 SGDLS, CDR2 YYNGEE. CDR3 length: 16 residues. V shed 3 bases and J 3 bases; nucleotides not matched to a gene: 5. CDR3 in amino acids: CASSASSGGATDTQYF. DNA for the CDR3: TGTGCCAGCAGCGCCTCTAGCGGGGGGGCGACAGATACGCAGTATTTT.

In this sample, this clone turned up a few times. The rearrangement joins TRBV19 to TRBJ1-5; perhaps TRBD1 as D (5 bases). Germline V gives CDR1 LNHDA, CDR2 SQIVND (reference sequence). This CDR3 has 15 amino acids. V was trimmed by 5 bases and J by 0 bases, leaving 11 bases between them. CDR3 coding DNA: TGTGCCAGTAGTCGACAGATTTATAGCAATCAGCCCCAGCATTTT. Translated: CASSRQIYSNQPQHF.

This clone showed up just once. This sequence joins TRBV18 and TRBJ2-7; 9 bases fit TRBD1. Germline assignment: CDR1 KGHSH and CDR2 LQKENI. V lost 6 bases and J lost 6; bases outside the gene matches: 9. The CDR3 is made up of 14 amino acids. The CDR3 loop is CASSDGTGISEQYF. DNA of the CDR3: TGTGCCAGCTCCGATGGGACAGGGATCTCCGAGCAGTACTTC.